The 2 T cell receptor beta chains given below trace back to one sample, sequenced in a study of beta chain features in type 1 diabetes. Study-level results: Moderate but significant shortening of TCRB CDR3s was recorded in all four CD4+ subsets from Type 1 diabetes patients.

Which antigens these TCRs recognize remains unknown. Expressed TCRB transcripts were sequenced because the entire RNA isolate underwent reverse transcription. The method was immunoSEQ multiplex PCR; TCRdb's version includes in-frame clones alone and lacks a portion of them. Seen here are 550,000 to 850,000 clones, 13% observed once, and the top ten hold approximately 0.022%. The sequenced sample was naive CD4+ T cells from blood. The receptors were sampled from a man aged 18-30 years with type 1 diabetes.

This clone was recorded a few times. The J gene is TRBJ1-1, the V gene TRBV2; weak D call: TRBD1 (5 bases). Trimming shortened V by 8 bases and J by 5 bases, and 15 bases separated the two germline ends. Germline values: CDR1 SNHLY, CDR2 FYNNEI. The CDR3 consists of 13 residues. The CDR3 protein is CASGKGASTEAFF. The CDR3 coding sequence is TGTGCCAGCGGAAAAGGGGCGAGTACTGAAGCTTTCTTT.

This clone was found a few times. This chain joins TRBV5-1 and TRBJ2-6; 8 bases align to TRBD1. Germline V gives CDR1 SGHRS, CDR2 YFSETQ. Trimming at V came to 4 bases and at J to 0 bases, leaving 6 bases not matched to a gene. This CDR3 has 17 residues. In DNA, the CDR3 is TGCGCCAGCAGCGTGACAGGGGACAGCTCTGGGGCCAACGTCCTGACTTTC. Its protein product is CASSVTGDSSGANVLTF.